This T cell receptor beta chain was recorded in a study of blood T cell repertoires in COVID-19. V dropped 6 bases and J dropped 1 base, with 7 bases sitting between them. Germline V CDR1 and CDR2: MDHEN, SYDVKM. The CDR3 has 13 residues. This table comes from immunoSEQ multiplex PCR, and its TCRdb copy is limited to in-frame clones, with some not included. Found here are some 54,000 clones, around 83% of them singletons; the top ten hold about 2%. The chain couples TRBV28 to TRBJ1-5; D ambiguous. Source material: peripheral blood. The origin of this receptor is a woman aged 55-70 years with acute or convalescent COVID-19. CDR3 amino acids: CASSRQSNQPQHF. The CDR3 DNA reads as TGTGCCAGCAGCCGACAAAGCAATCAGCCCCAGCATTTT.